Described below is a single T cell receptor beta chain sequence and its context. These data originate in a study of radiotherapy plus CTLA-4 blockade in lung cancer. Using immunoSEQ multiplex PCR, the repertoire was profiled, and TCRdb retains in-frame clones only, with some absent. The data hold around 30,000 clones, with roughly 70% observed a single time. V was cut by 6 bases and J by 1 base, with 9 bases left in between. CDR3 size: 13 residues. Germline V gives CDR1 MRHNA, CDR2 SNTAGT. CTLA-4 blockade using ipilimumab, together with focal radiation, was received by patients with chemo-refractory metastatic non-small-cell lung cancer.

The sequence was collected from a human donor with non-small cell lung cancer that progressed on radiotherapy plus ipilimumab. The sample was peripheral blood, taken from a patient treated with radiotherapy plus ipilimumab. The rearrangement links TRBV6-4 to TRBJ1-1; D unresolved. The CDR3 is CASSAQANTEAFF. Here the CDR3 DNA reads TGTGCCAGCAGCGCCCAGGCGAACACTGAAGCTTTCTTT.